Listed here are 27 T cell receptor beta chains from one sample, sequenced in a study of post-analysis software for immune sequencing data. Study-wide results and limits: There were about 5 TRBV segments more frequent in patients than controls, and TRBV5-6, TRBV5-1 and TRBV20-1 were among them.

Their specific antigens are unknown. cDNA libraries for TCR beta contained unique molecular identifiers. In TCRdb, the PCR reads were re-called with MiXCR into one record per CDR3 protein. The profile shows a few hundred thousand distinct CDR3 sequences, roughly 45% of them singletons. Sequencing input: blood. These receptors were collected from a girl aged 10 to 17 with multiple sclerosis.

The chain recombines TRBV25-1 with TRBJ2-5, with TRBD1 as a possible D gene (6 bases). The CDR3 totals 18 residues. Germline V gene lookup returns CDR1 MGHDK and CDR2 SYGVNS. V dropped 2 bases and J dropped 0 bases, with 19 bases sitting between them. The CDR3 spells CASSELYRASLYQETQYF. CDR3 nucleotide sequence: TGTGCCAGCAGTGAACTTTACAGGGCTTCCCTGTACCAAGAGACCCAGTACTTC.

CDR3 protein: CASRPRGAGTEAFF. The CDR3 DNA reads as TGTGCCAGCAGGCCCAGGGGGGCCGGCACTGAAGCTTTCTTT. The chain couples TRBV28 to TRBJ1-1; 7 positions match TRBD1. V lost 6 bases to trimming and J lost 4 bases; unmatched junction nucleotides: 8. The CDR3 is 14 residues long. CDR1 is MDHEN and CDR2 is SYDVKM in the germline V gene.

The chain carries TRBV2 and TRBJ2-5; tentatively, D is TRBD1 or TRBD2 (5 bases each). The closer fit of TRBJ2-7 to the DNA end suggests the J call may be wrong. The CDR3 spans 13 residues. The V gene's germline CDR1 is SNHLY and CDR2 FYNNEI. CDR3 sequence: CASIRDVSYEQYF. The CDR3 bases are TGTGCCAGCATTCGGGACGTATCCTACGAGCAGTACTTC.

This clonotype was observed a handful of times. The chain joins TRBV20-1 to TRBJ2-1; 8 bases match TRBD2. This CDR3 is 13 amino acids long. Germline CDR1 DFQATT, CDR2 SNEGSKA (reference sequence). The V and J ends lost 3 bases and 6 bases, in that order; junction bases with no gene match: 4. CDR3 sequence (DNA): TGCAGTGCTAGGGCGGGGGGACGCAATGAGCAGTTCTTC. Residues: CSARAGGRNEQFF.

CDR3 residues: CASSDGQEWSGYTF. DNA for the CDR3: TGTGCCAGCAGCGACGGACAGGAATGGAGTGGCTACACCTTC. The rearrangement joins TRBV6-2 or TRBV6-3 to TRBJ1-2, with 7 bases lining up with TRBD1. This CDR3 region has 14 residues. The V and J ends lost 6 bases and 7 bases, in that order; junction bases with no gene match: 11. Germline CDR1 and CDR2: MNHEY and SVGEGT.

The CDR3 DNA is TGTGCCAGCAGTGACTCGGTAGGGCGGGAGAGTTTGCGAGAGACCCAGTACTTC. Protein sequence: CASSDSVGRESLRETQYF. V is TRBV6-4 and J is TRBJ2-5, with 7 bases aligning to TRBD2. CDR1 and CDR2 from the germline V gene are MRHNA and SNTAGT. CDR3 size: 18 residues. V trimming: 0 bases; J trimming: 4 bases; junction bases outside the gene matches: 14.

This clonotype has only a few counts. V is TRBV5-1 and J is TRBJ2-7; TRBD2 matches 12 bases. V trimming: 4 bases; J trimming: 0 bases; junction bases outside the gene matches: 11. The CDR3 runs to 18 residues. Germline V gene data show CDR1 as SGHRS and CDR2 as YFSETQ. This CDR3 reads CASSPSGLAGLASYEQYF. In nucleotides, the CDR3 is TGCGCCAGCAGCCCCTCCGGACTAGCGGGACTGGCCTCCTACGAGCAGTACTTC.

The chain has TRBV4-2 and TRBJ2-7; 8 nucleotides match TRBD2. V trimming: 0 bases; J trimming: 2 bases; junction bases outside the gene matches: 3. CDR3 size: 15 residues. Per germline, CDR1 LGHNA and CDR2 YNFKEQ. The chain's CDR3 is CASSQETGGPYEQYF. The CDR3 DNA reads as TGTGCCAGCAGCCAAGAAACGGGAGGGCCCTACGAGCAGTACTTC.

The chain is built from TRBV27 and TRBJ2-1, with 13 bases aligning to TRBD2. CDR3 length: 17 residues. Germline CDR1 reads MNHEY; CDR2 reads SMNVEV (reference sequence). The V and J ends lost 5 bases and 9 bases, in that order; junction bases with no gene match: 13. Written as DNA, the CDR3 is TGTGCCAGCAGTCCAAACCTCGGACTAGCGGGAGTGGGTGAGCAGTTCTTC. Residues: CASSPNLGLAGVGEQFF.

DNA of the CDR3: TGTGCCAGCAAAGGGGAAGAGACCCAGTACTTC. Amino acids: CASKGEETQYF. The rearrangement uses TRBV6-2 or TRBV6-3 and TRBJ2-5; D perhaps matches TRBD1 (5 bases). The CDR3 contains 11 residues. CDR1 is MNHEY, CDR2 SVGEGT, per germline. Trimming cost V 7 bases and J 3 bases, with 6 bases left between them.

J is TRBJ2-7 and V is TRBV7-9; D remains unclear. Between the trimmed V and J ends, which lost 4 bases and 3 bases, there was a span of 10 bases. Germline CDR1 and CDR2: SEHNR and FQNEAQ (reference sequence). The CDR3 has 13 amino acids. CDR3 loop: CASSSDLGYEQYF. In DNA form, the CDR3 reads TGTGCCAGCAGCTCAGACTTGGGCTACGAGCAGTACTTC.

V and J are TRBV30 and TRBJ2-7; D gene unclear. This CDR3 contains 12 residues. Germline lookup yields CDR1 GTSNPN and CDR2 SVGIG (reference sequence). The V gene lost 3 bases and the J gene lost 2 bases, with 8 bases spanning the gap. The CDR3 sequence: CAWSLPAYEQYF. CDR3 DNA: TGTGCCTGGAGCCTCCCGGCCTACGAGCAGTACTTC.

The chain carries TRBV10-3 and TRBJ1-2; TRBD1 matches at 9 bases. After removal of 6 bases from V and 8 bases from J, the junction contained 10 bases not matched to a gene. CDR3 length equals 14 residues. CDR1 ENHRY and CDR2 SYGVKD come from the germline V gene. For the CDR3, the DNA is TGTGCCATCAGGCATACAGGGGGCGCGCGGGGCTACACCTTC. This sequence encodes CAIRHTGGARGYTF.

This clonotype was seen once. The chain employs TRBV3-1 and TRBJ1-2, with D maybe TRBD1 (6 bases). Germline CDR1 reads LGHDT; CDR2 reads YNNKEL (reference sequence). The CDR3 extends over 16 amino acids. The ends were cut back, 0 bases at V and 1 base at J, with 12 bases in the middle. The CDR3 region is CASSQDSDRFNYGYTF. The CDR3 DNA sequence: TGTGCCAGCAGCCAAGATTCCGACAGGTTTAACTATGGCTACACCTTC.

The genes are TRBV10-3 and TRBJ2-7; maybe TRBD1 (5 bases). The CDR3 consists of 15 residues. The V and J ends lost 5 bases and 0 bases respectively, with 14 bases between them. CDR1 is ENHRY and CDR2 is SYGVKD in the germline V gene. The CDR3 DNA sequence: TGTGCCATCAGTTCCTTGGTGACAGACTCCTACGAGCAGTACTTC. It codes for CAISSLVTDSYEQYF.

The genes are TRBV29-1 and TRBJ2-1; TRBD2 is a possible D gene (5 bases). The V gene's germline CDR1 is SQVTM and CDR2 ANQGSEA. V was shortened by 3 bases and J by 5 bases, with 11 bases between the two germline ends. The CDR3 totals 13 residues. The CDR3 nucleotides read TGCAGCGTTGAGAGCGGAGCCCACAATGAGCAGTTCTTC. This encodes CSVESGAHNEQFF.

The CDR3 is CASSVGTEGDTQYF. The CDR3 DNA reads TGCGCCAGCAGTGTTGGGACAGAGGGGGATACGCAGTATTTT. V is TRBV10-1 and J is TRBJ2-3; 7 bases line up with TRBD1. This CDR3 is 14 amino acids long. Germline V gene sequence: CDR1 WNHNN, CDR2 SYGVQD (reference sequence). Trimming cost V 4 bases and J 6 bases; bases outside gene matches: 7.

The CDR3 DNA is TGTGCCAGCAGTTCCTCAGGGGCTAACTATGGCTACACCTTC. This gives the protein CASSSSGANYGYTF. This chain connects TRBV6-6 to TRBJ1-2, with D maybe TRBD1 (6 bases). The CDR3 sequence is 14 residues long. Germline V CDR1 and CDR2: MNHNY, SVGAGI (reference sequence). Trimming took off 4 bases at V and 0 bases at J, with 9 bases between the two ends.

This clonotype was seen a handful of times. The chain is built from TRBV7-6 and TRBJ2-5; 14 bases line up with TRBD2. Germline values: CDR1 SGHVS, CDR2 FNYEAQ. The V segment lost 5 bases and the J segment 11 bases; nucleotides outside the gene matches: 13. The CDR3 consists of 16 residues. In nucleotides, the CDR3 is TGTGCCAGCAGCACCTCCGGGACTAGCGGGAGTAGTAAGCAGTACTTC. Protein sequence: CASSTSGTSGSSKQYF. Drawing the rest from reference TRBV7-6 and TRBJ2-5, the complete variable domain is GAGVSQSPRYKVTKRGQDVALRCDPISGHVSLYWYRQALGQGPEFLTYFNYEAQQDKSGLPNDRFSAERPEGSISTLTIQRTEQRDSAMYRCASSTSGTSGSSKQYFGPGTRLLVL.

J is TRBJ1-4 and V is TRBV10-3; no firm D call. CDR1 is ENHRY, CDR2 SYGVKD, per germline. The CDR3 contains 13 residues. Trimming cost V 4 bases and J 5 bases, with 8 bases left between them. The CDR3 coding sequence is TGTGCCATCAGTGGCGGACCGAATGAAAAACTGTTTTTT. It specifies CAISGGPNEKLFF.

The J gene is TRBJ2-1, the V gene TRBV4-3; 7 bases agree with TRBD2. The V and J ends lost 1 base and 7 bases, in that order; junction bases with no gene match: 13. Germline V CDR1 and CDR2: LGHNA, YSLEER. This CDR3 has 17 residues. In DNA form, the CDR3 reads TGCGCCAGCAGCCAAGGTAGTGGACTAGATATAGGTAATGAGCAGTTCTTC. Translation: CASSQGSGLDIGNEQFF.

The CDR3 nucleotides read TGTGCCAGCAGTCGAATACCGGGACAGGGGGCGTACGAGCAGTACTTC. Residues: CASSRIPGQGAYEQYF. The chain combines TRBV27 with TRBJ2-7, with 12 bases that match TRBD1. The CDR3 sequence is 16 residues long. In germline, CDR1 is MNHEY, CDR2 SMNVEV (reference sequence). The V and J ends lost 5 bases and 4 bases, in that order; junction bases with no gene match: 9.

The V gene is TRBV5-1, the J gene TRBJ1-6; a weak D match, TRBD1 (5 bases). Germline lookup yields CDR1 SGHRS and CDR2 YFSETQ. The CDR3 spans 15 residues. The V and J ends lost 0 bases and 6 bases respectively, with 10 bases between them. The CDR3 loop reads CASSLDAGLNSPLHF. CDR3 DNA sequence: TGCGCCAGCAGCTTGGATGCAGGGCTTAATTCACCCCTCCACTTT. The whole variable domain, filled in from reference TRBV5-1 and TRBJ1-6, reads KAGVTQTPRYLIKTRGQQVTLSCSPISGHRSVSWYQQTPGQGLQFLFEYFSETQRNKGNFPGRFSGRQFSNSRSEMNVSTLELGDSALYLCASSLDAGLNSPLHFGNGTRLTVT.

J is TRBJ2-1 and V is TRBV2, with D perhaps TRBD1 or TRBD2 (7 bases each). Judging by the DNA end, TRBJ2-7 fits better; the J call may be wrong. CDR3 length: 13 residues. Germline V lookup: CDR1 SNHLY, CDR2 FYNNEI. The CDR3 is CASSVQGGGEQYF. In DNA form, the CDR3 reads TGTGCCAGCAGTGTGCAGGGGGGGGGAGAGCAGTACTTC.

The chain recombines TRBV29-1 with TRBJ1-4; 7 positions agree with TRBD1. Per germline, CDR1 SQVTM and CDR2 ANQGSEA. The CDR3 is made up of 16 amino acids. Trimming removed 4 bases from V and 7 bases from J; junction bases left unmatched: 15. The CDR3 sequence is CSVGNRTGTAPEKLFF. CDR3 DNA: TGCAGCGTTGGGAATCGTACCGGGACAGCACCTGAAAAACTGTTTTTT.

This clonotype showed up just a few times. In nucleotides, the CDR3 is TGTGCCAGCAGTGACCCTGGATACAATGAGCAGTTCTTC. It yields the protein CASSDPGYNEQFF. The chain employs TRBV28 and TRBJ2-1, with D hard to call. Germline CDR1 is MDHEN and CDR2 is SYDVKM. V was clipped by 5 bases and J by 4 bases, with 9 bases between them. This CDR3 has 13 amino acids.

There are a few counts of this clonotype. This chain uses TRBV5-1 with TRBJ2-3; TRBD2 matches at 7 bases. The CDR3 spans 16 residues. The trim removed 1 base at V and 2 bases at J, leaving 7 bases unmatched. Germline V gene lookup returns CDR1 SGHRS and CDR2 YFSETQ. The CDR3 DNA reads TGCGCCAGCAGCTTGCGCCTAGCGGAGCTCACAGATACGCAGTATTTT. This translates into CASSLRLAELTDTQYF.